The TCR beta chain described here comes from a study of CD8+CD57+ T cells in acquired aplastic anemia. Study-wide results and limits: Patients and controls shared some 30 CD8+ CDR3 sequences, highly expressed in patients. Controls and patients did not differ significantly in CD8+ Simpson's diversity.

CDR1 is SGHTA, CDR2 FQGNSA, per germline. Both ends counted, the CDR3 spans 8 residues. About this clonotype: Its antigen remains unidentified. Since no conserved phenylalanine or tryptophan closes the CDR3, a read error is the likely cause. No DNA is shown, since the ends of the CDR3 on it are uncertain; the CDR3 is the one TCRdb lists.

Patients who underwent sequencing had shown CD8+CD57+ cell expansion by flow cytometry. The patients all had a severe acquired aplastic anemia diagnosis. The study sampled blood from patients who had received no therapy. Researchers used genomic DNA as the template to profile TCR beta VDJ and CDR3. TCRdb processed the reads anew with MiXCR; each CDR3 protein has one entry. The repertoire holds a few hundred thousand distinct CDR3 sequences, with about 80% as singletons. The sequenced sample consisted of sorted CD4+, CD8+, or CD8+CD57+ T cells (not recorded which) from PBMCs. V gene TRBV7-2 combines with J gene TRBJ2-3. The origin of this receptor is a human donor with aplastic anemia. The CDR3 loop reads CASSLNLA.